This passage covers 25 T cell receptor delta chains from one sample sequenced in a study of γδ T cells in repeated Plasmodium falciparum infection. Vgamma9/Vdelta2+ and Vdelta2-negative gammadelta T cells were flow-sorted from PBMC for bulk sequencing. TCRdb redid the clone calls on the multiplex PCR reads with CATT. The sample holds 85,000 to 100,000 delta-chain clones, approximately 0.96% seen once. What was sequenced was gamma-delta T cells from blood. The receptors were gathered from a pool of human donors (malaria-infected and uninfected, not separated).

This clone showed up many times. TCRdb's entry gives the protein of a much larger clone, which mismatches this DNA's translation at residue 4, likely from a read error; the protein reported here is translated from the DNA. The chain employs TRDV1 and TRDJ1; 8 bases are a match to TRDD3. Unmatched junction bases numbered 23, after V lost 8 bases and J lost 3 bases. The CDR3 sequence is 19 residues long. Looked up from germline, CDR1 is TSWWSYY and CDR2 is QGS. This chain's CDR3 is CALRFPGSYLGDAADKLIF. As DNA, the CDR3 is TGTGCTCTTAGGTTCCCCGGTAGTTACTTGGGGGATGCCGCCGATAAACTCATCTTT.

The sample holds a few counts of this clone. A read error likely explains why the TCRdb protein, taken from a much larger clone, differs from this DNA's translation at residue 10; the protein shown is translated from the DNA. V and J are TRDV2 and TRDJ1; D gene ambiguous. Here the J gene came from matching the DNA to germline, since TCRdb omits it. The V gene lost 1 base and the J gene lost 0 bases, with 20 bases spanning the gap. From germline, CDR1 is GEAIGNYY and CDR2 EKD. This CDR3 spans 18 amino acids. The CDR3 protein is CACDTKYYQLMYTDKLIF. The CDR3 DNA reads TGTGCCTGTGACACGAAGTACTACCAGCTGATGTACACCGATAAACTCATCTTT.

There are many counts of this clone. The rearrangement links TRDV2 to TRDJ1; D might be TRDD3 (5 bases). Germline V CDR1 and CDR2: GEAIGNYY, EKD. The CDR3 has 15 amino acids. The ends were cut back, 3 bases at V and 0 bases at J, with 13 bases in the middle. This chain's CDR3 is CACDPLGAHTDKLIF. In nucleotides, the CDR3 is TGTGCCTGTGACCCCCTGGGAGCCCACACCGATAAACTCATCTTT.

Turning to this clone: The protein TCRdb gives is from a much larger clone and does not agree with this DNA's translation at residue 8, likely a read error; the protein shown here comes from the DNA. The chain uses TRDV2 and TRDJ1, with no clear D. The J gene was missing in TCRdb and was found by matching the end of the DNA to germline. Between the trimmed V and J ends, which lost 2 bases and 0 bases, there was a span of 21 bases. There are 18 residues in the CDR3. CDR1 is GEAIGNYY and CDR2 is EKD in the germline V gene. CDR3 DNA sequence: TGTGCCTGTGACATCTTACTGAGGGGTCCTCAGTACACCGATAAACTCATCTTT. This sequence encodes CACDILLRGPQYTDKLIF.

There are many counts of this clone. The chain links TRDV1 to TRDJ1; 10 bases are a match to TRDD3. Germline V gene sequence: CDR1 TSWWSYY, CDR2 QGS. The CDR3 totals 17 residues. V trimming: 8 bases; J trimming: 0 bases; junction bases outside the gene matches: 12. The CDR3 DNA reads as TGTGCTCTTCTCTTCCGTACTGGGGGATTGTACACCGATAAACTCATCTTT. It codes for CALLFRTGGLYTDKLIF.

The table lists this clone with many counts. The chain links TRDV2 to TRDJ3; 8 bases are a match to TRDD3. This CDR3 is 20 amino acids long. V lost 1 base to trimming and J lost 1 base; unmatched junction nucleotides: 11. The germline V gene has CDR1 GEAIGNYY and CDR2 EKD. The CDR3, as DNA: TGTGCCTGTGACACTCCGACCTCATCTGGGGGATCCTGGGACACCCGACAGATGTTTTTC. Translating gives CACDTPTSSGGSWDTRQMFF.

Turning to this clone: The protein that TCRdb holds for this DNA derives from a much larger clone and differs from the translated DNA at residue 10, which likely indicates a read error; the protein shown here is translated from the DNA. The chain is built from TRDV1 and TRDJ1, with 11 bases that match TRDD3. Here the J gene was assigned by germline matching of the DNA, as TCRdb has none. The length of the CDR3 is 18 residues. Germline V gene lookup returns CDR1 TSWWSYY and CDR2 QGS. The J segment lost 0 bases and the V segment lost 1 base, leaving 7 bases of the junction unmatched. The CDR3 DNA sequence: TGTGCTCTTGGGGAACACTGGGGGATATCATCGTACACCGATAAACTCATCTTT. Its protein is CALGEHWGISSYTDKLIF.

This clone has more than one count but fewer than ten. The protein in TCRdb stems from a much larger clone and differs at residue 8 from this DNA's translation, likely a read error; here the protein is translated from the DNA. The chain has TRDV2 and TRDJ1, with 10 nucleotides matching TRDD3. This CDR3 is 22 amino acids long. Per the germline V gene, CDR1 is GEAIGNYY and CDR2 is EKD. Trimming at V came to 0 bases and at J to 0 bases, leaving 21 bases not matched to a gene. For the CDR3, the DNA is TGTGCCTGTGACACCGGACAACACTGGGGGATCCCTTCCCTCCGATACACCGATAAACTCATCTTT. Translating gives CACDTGQHWGIPSLRYTDKLIF.

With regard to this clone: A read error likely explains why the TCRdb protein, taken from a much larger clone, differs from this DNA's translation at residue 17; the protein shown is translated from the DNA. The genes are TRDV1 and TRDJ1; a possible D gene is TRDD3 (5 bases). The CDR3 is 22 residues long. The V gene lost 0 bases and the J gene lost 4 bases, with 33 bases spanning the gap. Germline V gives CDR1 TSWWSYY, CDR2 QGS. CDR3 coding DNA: TGTGCTCTTGGGGAACTTCGATTCATTTTGCGGGGGCCCCGCCCCACTGGCGATAAACTCATCTTT. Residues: CALGELRFILRGPRPTGDKLIF.

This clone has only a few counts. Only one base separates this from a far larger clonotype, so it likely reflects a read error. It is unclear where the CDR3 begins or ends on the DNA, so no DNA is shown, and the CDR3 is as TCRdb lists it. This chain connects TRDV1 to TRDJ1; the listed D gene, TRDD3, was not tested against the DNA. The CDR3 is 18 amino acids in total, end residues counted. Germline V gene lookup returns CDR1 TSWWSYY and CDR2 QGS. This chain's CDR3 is CALGELLGVGGYLDKLIF.

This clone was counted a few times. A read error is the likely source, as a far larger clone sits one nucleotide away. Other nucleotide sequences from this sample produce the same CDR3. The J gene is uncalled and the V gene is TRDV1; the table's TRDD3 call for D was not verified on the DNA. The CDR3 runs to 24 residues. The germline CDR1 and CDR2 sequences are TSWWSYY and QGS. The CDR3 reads CALGELYGPPFLRTGGFVADKLIF. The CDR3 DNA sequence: TGTGCTCTTGGGGAACTGTACGGTCCGCCTTTCCTACGTACTGGGGGATTCGTCGCCGATAAGCTCATCTTT.

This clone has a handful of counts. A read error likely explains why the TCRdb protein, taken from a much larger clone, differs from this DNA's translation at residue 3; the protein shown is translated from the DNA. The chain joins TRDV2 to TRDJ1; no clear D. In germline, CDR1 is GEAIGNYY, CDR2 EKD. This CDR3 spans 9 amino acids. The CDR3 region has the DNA TGTGCCTGGGAGACGGGACTTCACTTT. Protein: CAWETGLHF.

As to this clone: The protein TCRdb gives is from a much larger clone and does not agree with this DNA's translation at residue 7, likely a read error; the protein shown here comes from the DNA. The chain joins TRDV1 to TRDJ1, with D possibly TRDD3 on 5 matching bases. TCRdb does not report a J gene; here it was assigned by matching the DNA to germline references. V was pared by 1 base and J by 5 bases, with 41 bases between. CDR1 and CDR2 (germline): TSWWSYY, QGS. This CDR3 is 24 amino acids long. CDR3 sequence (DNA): TGTGCTCTTGGGGAACGTACGGGCCACATACGCGGGGTCTGTAATCCGAACGCGTCTGATAAACTCATCTTT. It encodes CALGERTGHIRGVCNPNASDKLIF.

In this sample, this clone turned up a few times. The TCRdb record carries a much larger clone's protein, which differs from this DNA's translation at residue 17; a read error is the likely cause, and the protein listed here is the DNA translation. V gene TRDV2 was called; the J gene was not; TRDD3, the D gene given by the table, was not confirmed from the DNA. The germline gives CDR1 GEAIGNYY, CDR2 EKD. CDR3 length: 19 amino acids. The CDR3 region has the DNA TGTGCCTGTGACACCGTACGAGGTGGGGGATACGCGAGCACCGATAAACCCATCTTT. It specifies CACDTVRGGGYASTDKPIF.

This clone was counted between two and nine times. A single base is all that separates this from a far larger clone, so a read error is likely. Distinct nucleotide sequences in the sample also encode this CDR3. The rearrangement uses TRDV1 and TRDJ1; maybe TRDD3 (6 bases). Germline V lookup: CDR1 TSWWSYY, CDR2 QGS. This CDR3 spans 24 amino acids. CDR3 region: CALGERSHVRGGLGQFPYTDKLIF. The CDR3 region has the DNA TGTGCTCTTGGTGAACGCTCCCACGTCAGGGGTGGGCTGGGGCAATTTCCCTACACCGATAAACTCATCTTT.

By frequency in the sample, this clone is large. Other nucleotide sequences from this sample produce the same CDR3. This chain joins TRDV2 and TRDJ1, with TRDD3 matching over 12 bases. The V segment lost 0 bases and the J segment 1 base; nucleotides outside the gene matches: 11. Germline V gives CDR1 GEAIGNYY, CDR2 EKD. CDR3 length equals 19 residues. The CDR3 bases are TGTGCCTGTGACACCACTCCCGTACTGGGGGATACTGCCACCGATAAACTCATCTTT. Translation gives CACDTTPVLGDTATDKLIF.

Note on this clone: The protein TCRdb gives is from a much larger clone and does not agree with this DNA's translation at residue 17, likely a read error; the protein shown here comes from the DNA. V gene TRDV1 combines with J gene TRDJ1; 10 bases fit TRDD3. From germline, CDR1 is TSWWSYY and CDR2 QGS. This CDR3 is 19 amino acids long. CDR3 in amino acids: CALGFRLHYWGINTDKRIF. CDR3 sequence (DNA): TGTGCTCTTGGGTTTCGACTTCACTACTGGGGGATCAACACCGATAAACGCATCTTT.

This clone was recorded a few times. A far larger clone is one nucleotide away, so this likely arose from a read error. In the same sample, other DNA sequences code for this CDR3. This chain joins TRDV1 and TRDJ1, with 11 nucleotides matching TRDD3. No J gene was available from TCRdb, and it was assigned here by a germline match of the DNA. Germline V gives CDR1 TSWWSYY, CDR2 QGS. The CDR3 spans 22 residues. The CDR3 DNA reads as TGTGCCCTTGGGGAACAACCTACCAACCTTCTACTGGGGGATAAGAACACCGATAAACTCATCTTT. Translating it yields CALGEQPTNLLLGDKNTDKLIF.

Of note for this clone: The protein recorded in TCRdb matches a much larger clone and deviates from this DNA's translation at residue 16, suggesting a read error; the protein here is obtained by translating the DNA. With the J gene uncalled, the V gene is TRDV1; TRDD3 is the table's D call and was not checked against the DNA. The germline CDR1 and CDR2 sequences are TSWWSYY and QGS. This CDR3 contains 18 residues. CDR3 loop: CALGVARMWGIPEGKPIF. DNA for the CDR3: TGTGCTCTTGGGGTCGCGAGGATGTGGGGGATACCAGAGGGAAAACCCATCTTT.

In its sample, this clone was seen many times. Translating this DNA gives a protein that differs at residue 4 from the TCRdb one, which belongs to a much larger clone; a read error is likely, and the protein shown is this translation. The CDR3 region has the DNA TGTGCCTGTGGCACCGGACTGGGGGATAACACCGATAAACTCATCTTT. It is translated as CACGTGLGDNTDKLIF. The chain is built from TRDV2 and TRDJ1; 11 bases line up with TRDD3. Matching the DNA to germline supplied the J gene, which TCRdb does not give. The germline gives CDR1 GEAIGNYY, CDR2 EKD. The CDR3 is made up of 16 amino acids.

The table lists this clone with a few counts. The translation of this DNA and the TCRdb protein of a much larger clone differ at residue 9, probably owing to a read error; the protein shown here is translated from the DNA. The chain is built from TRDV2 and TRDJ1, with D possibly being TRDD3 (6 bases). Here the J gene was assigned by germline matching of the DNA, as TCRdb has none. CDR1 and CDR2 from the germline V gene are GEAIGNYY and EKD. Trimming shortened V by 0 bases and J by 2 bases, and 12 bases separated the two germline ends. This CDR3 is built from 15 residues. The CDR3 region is CACDTDGGHTDKLIF. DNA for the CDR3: TGTGCCTGTGACACCGACGGGGGACATACCGATAAACTCATCTTT.

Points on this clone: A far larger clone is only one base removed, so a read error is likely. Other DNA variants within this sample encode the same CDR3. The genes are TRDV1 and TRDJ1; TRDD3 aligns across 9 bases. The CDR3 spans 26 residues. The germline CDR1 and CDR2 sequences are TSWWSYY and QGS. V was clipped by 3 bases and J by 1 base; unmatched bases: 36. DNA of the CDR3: TGTGCTCTTGGGGAGCGCCACATTCCTTCCTCTTGGGTACTGGGGGACCAGCCCGCTTTCACCGATAAACTCATCTTT. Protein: CALGERHIPSSWVLGDQPAFTDKLIF.

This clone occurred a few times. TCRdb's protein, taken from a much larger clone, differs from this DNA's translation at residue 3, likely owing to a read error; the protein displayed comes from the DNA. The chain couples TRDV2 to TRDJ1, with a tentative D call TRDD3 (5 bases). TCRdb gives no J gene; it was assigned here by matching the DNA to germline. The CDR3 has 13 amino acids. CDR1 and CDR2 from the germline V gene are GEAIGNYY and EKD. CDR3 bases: TGTGCCCGTGACAGAACTGGCACCGATAAACTCATCTTT. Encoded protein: CARDRTGTDKLIF.

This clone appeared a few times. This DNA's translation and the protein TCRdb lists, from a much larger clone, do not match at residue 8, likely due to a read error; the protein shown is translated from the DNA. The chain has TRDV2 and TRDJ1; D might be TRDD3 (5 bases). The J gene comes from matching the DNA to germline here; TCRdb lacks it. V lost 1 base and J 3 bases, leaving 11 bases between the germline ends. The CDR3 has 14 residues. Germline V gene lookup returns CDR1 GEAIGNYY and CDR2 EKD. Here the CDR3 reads CACDTRDAADKLIF. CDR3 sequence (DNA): TGTGCCTGTGACACGAGGGATGCGGCCGATAAACTCATCTTT.

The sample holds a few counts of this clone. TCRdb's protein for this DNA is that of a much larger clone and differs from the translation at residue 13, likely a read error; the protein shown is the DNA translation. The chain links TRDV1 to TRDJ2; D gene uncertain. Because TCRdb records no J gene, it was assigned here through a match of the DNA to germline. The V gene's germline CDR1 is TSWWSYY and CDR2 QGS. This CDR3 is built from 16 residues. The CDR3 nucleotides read TGTGCTCTTGGTGAAAGGGTATTTTCGGGTACAGCACGACTCTTCTTT. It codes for CALGERVFSGTARLFF.